This T cell receptor (beta chain) derives from a study of T cells after posttransplantation cyclophosphamide. A marrow graft followed busulfan-fludarabine conditioning, with cyclophosphamide on days +3 and +4. Assay used: immunoSEQ multiplex PCR; TCRdb lists only in-frame clones, some missing. The sample yields tens of thousands of clones, 70% to 90% seen once. Trimming left V 5 bases short and J 2 bases short, with 20 bases between. The CDR3 sequence is 17 residues long. CDR1 and CDR2 from the germline V gene are SGHTA and FQGNSA. Material: PBMCs, obtained after allogeneic stem cell transplant with posttransplant cyclophosphamide. The chain couples TRBV7-2 to TRBJ2-3; tentatively, D is TRBD2 (6 bases). The sequence derives from a female patient between 25 and 45 years old who received an allogeneic stem cell transplant from an unrelated donor, was CMV-positive, and had no GVHD. The graft donor may have contributed some T cells. The CDR3 DNA reads TGTGCCAGCAGCCCTTCTTTTTCGTGGGGGGTCACAGATACGCAGTATTTT. Translating gives CASSPSFSWGVTDTQYF.